The clone carrying this T cell receptor (beta chain) was detected once. This specimen belongs to a study of shared clonotypes between healthy human individuals. Study background: The people who gave samples were a couple of women and a few men aged 18 to 49.

Ten immunoSEQ deep assay plates served to sequence unsorted PBMC DNA. Authors' methods: Filtering differed for immunoSEQ, which gave only junction sequences without quality scores. TCRdb keeps only in-frame clones here, not all; method: immunoSEQ multiplex PCR. That table furnishes V, J and clone size, whereas the DNA furnished D and trimming. The table lists 550,000 to 600,000 clones, about 80% of them singletons, with about 11% in the top ten. The CDR3 consists of 15 residues. Germline-derived CDR1 and CDR2 are LNHDA and SQIVND (reference sequence). Trimming pared 5 bases from V and 3 bases from J, leaving 17 bases between.

The material sequenced was PBMCs. The V gene is TRBV19, the J gene TRBJ2-7; D possibly matches TRBD1 or TRBD2 (6 bases each). This TCR came from a middle-aged woman in good health. Some clones in this sample may be carry-over from other donors' samples. The CDR3 here is CASSPGGGISYEQYF. Here the CDR3 DNA reads TGTGCCAGTAGTCCCGGAGGGGGAATCAGCTACGAGCAGTACTTC.